This T cell receptor (beta chain) is drawn from a study of T cell responses to AZD1222 COVID-19 vaccine. Whole-study findings and limits: Seropositive status at baseline applied to only six AZD1222 recipients. Two AZD1222 administrations were followed by greater Spike-specific TCR breadth and depth. Across the whole spike, CD4 TCRs peaked at regions 160-218 and 743-854.

Sequenced by immunoSEQ multiplex PCR; TCRdb stores in-frame clones only, minus some. The sample records about 140,000 clones, about nine tenths being singletons. Concerning this clone itself: Its matching antigen is unknown.

The sequence came from an adult in good health. Sequences were derived from peripheral blood, sampled on day 0 of AZD1222 vaccination.

CDR3 sequence reads: CASSQGLAGWETQYF. In DNA form, the CDR3 reads TGTGCCAGCAGCCAGGGACTAGCGGGGTGGGAGACCCAGTACTTC. V gene TRBV7-7 combines with J gene TRBJ2-5; 13 nucleotides line up with TRBD2. Germline assignment: CDR1 SSHAT and CDR2 FNYEAQ (reference sequence). V shed 5 bases, J shed 5 bases, and the junction held 5 bases outside the gene matches. This CDR3 is 15 amino acids long.